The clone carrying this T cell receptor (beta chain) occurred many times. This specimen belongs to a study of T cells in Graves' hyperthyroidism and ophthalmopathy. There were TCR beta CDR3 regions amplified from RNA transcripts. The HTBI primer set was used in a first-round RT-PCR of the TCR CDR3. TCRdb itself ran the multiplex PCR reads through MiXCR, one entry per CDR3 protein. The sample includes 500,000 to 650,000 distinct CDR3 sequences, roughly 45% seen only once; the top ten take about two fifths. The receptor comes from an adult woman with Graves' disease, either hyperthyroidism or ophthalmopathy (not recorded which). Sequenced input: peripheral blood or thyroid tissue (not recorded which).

In DNA, the CDR3 is TGTGCCAGCAGTTACACGGAGACCCAGTACTTC. This sequence encodes CASSYTETQYF. The J gene is TRBJ2-5, the V gene TRBV6-2 or TRBV6-3; D not resolved. V gave up 2 bases and J gave up 5 bases, with 3 bases separating them. The CDR3 has 11 residues. Germline CDR1 MNHEY, CDR2 SVGEGT.